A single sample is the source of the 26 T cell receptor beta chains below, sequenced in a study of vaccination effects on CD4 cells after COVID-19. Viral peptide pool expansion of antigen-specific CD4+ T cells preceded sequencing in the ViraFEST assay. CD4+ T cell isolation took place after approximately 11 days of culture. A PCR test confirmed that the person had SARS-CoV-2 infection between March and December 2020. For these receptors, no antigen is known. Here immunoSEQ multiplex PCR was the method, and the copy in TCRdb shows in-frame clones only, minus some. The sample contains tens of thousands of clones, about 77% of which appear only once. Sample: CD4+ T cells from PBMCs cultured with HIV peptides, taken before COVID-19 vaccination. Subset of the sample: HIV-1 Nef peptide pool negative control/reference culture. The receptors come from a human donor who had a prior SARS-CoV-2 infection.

CDR3 nucleotides: TGTGCCATCAGTGCCAGCGGGCTTTTTCAAGAGACCCAGTACTTC. It translates to CAISASGLFQETQYF. The chain couples TRBV10-3 to TRBJ2-5; possibly TRBD2 for D (6 bases). CDR1 ENHRY and CDR2 SYGVKD come from the germline V gene. Trimming stripped 4 bases from V and 2 bases from J, with 14 bases between. The CDR3 length is 15 residues.

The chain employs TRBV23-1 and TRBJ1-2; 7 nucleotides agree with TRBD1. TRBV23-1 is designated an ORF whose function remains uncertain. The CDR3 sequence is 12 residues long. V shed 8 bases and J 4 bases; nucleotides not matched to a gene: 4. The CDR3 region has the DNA TGCGCCAGCCCAAGGGGGCTCTATGGCTACACCTTC. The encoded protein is CASPRGLYGYTF.

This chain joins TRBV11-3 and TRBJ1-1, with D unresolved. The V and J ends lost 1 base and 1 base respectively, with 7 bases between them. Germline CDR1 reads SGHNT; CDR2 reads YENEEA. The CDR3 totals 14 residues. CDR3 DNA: TGTGCCAGCAGCTTAGGGCAAGCGAACACTGAAGCTTTCTTT. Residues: CASSLGQANTEAFF.

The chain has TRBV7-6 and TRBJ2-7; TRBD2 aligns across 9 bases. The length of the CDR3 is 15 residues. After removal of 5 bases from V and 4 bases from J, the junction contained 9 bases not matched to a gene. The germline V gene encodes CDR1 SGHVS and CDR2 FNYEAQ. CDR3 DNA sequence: TGTGCCAGCAGCCGTCGTAGCGGGAGAGCATACGAGCAGTACTTC. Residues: CASSRRSGRAYEQYF.

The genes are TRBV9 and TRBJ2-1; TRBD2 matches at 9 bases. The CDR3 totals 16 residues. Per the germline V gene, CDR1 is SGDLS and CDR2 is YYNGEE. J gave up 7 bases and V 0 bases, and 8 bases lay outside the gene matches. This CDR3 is CASSVGGRALSNEQFF. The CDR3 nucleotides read TGTGCCAGCAGCGTAGGCGGGAGGGCCCTGTCGAATGAGCAGTTCTTC.

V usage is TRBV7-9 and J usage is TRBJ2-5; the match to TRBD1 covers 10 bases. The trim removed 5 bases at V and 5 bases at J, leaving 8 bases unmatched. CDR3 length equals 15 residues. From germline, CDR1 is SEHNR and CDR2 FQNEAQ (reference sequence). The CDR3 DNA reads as TGTGCCAGCAGCATCCGACAGGGGGCAGGGGAGACCCAGTACTTC. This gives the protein CASSIRQGAGETQYF.

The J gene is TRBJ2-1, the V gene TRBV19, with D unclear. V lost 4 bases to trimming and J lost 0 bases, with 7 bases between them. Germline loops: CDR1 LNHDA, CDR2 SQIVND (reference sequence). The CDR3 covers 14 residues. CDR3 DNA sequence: TGTGCCAGTAGTAGGACGAGCTCCTACAATGAGCAGTTCTTC. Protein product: CASSRTSSYNEQFF.

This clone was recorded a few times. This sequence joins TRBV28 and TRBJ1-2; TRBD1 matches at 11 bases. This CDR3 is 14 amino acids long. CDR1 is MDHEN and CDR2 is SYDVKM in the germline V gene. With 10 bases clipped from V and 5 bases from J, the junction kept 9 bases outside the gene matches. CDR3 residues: CATLIGQGAYGYTF. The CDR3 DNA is TGTGCCACCTTAATCGGACAGGGGGCGTATGGCTACACCTTC.

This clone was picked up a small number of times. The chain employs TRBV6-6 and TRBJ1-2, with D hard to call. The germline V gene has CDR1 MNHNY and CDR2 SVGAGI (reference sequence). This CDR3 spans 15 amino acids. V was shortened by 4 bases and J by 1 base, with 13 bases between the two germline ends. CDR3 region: CASSFPLLDNYGYTF. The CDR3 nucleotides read TGTGCCAGCAGTTTTCCCCTACTCGATAACTATGGCTACACCTTC.

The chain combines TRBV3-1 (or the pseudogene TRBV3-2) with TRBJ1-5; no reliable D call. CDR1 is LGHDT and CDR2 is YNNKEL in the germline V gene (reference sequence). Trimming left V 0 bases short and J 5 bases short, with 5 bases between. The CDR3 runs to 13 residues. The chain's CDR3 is CASSQEGDQPQHF. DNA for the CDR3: TGTGCCAGCAGCCAAGAAGGCGATCAGCCCCAGCATTTT.

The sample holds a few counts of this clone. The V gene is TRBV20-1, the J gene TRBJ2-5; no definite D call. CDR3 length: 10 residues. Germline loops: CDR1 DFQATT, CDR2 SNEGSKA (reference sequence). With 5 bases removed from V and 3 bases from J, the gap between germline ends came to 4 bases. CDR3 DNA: TGCAGTGCTCTCAAAGAGACCCAGTACTTC. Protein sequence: CSALKETQYF.

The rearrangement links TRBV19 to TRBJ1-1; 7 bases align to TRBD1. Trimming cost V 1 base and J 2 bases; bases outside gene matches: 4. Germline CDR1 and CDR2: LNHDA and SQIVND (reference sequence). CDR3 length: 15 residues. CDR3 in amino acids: CASSIVTGDNTEAFF. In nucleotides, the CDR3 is TGTGCCAGTAGTATAGTTACAGGGGACAACACTGAAGCTTTCTTT. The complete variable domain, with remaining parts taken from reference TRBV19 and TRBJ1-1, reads DGGITQSPKYLFRKEGQNVTLSCEQNLNHDAMYWYRQDPGQGLRLIYYSQIVNDFQKGDIAEGYSVSREKKESFPLTVTSAQKNPTAFYLCASSIVTGDNTEAFFGQGTRLTVV.

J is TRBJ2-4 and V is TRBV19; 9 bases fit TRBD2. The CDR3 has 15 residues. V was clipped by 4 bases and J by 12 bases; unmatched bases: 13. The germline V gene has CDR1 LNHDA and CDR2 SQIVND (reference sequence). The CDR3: CASSTRPDSGSPQYF. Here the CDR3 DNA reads TGTGCCAGTAGTACCCGCCCCGATAGCGGGAGTCCTCAGTACTTC.

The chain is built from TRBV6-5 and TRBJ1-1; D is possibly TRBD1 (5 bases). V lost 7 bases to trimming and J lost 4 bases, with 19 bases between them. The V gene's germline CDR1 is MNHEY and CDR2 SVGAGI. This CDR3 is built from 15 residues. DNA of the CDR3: TGTGCCAGCACCTACCGCGGGGGGTTGGGCACTGAAGCTTTCTTT. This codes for CASTYRGGLGTEAFF.

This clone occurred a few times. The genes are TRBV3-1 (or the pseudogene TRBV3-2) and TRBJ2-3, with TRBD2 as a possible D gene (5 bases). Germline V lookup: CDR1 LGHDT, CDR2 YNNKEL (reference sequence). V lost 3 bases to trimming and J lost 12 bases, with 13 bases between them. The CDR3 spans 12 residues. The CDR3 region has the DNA TGTGCCAGCAGCCATCGCGTCCGGGAACAGTATTTT. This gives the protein CASSHRVREQYF.

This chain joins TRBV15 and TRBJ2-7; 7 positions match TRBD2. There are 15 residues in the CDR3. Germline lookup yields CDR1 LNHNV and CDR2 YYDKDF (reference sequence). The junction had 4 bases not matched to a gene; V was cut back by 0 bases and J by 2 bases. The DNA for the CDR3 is TGTGCCACCAGCAGAGATCCGGGGGGAACCTACGAGCAGTACTTC. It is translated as CATSRDPGGTYEQYF.

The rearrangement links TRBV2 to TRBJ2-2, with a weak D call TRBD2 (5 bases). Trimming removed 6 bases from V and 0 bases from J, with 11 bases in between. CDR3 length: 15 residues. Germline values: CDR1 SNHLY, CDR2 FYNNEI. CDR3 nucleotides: TGTGCCAGCAGGGACTTTGTCGCGAACACCGGGGAGCTGTTTTTT. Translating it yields CASRDFVANTGELFF.

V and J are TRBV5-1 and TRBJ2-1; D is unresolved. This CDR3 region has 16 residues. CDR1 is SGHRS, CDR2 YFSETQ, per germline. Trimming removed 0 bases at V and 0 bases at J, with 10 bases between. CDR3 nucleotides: TGCGCCAGCAGCTTGGTGTCCCCGAGCTCCTACAATGAGCAGTTCTTC. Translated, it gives CASSLVSPSSYNEQFF.

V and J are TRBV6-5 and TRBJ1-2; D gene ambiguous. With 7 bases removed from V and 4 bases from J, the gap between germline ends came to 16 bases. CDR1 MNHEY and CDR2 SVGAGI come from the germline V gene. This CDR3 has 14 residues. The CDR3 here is CASTPGWQTYGYTF. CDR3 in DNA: TGTGCCAGCACCCCGGGGTGGCAAACCTATGGCTACACCTTC.

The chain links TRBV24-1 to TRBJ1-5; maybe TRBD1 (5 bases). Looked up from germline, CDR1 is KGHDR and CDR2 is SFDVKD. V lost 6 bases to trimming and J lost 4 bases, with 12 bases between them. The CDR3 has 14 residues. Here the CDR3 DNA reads TGTGCCACCAGTCCGCAGGGAGCTAATCAGCCCCAGCATTTT. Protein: CATSPQGANQPQHF.

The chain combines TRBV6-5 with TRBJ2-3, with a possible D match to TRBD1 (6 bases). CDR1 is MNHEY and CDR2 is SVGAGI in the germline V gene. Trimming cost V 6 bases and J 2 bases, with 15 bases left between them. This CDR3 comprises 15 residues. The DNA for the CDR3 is TGTGCCAGCAGCCGACATGGGGGCTTCACAGATACGCAGTATTTT. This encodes CASSRHGGFTDTQYF.

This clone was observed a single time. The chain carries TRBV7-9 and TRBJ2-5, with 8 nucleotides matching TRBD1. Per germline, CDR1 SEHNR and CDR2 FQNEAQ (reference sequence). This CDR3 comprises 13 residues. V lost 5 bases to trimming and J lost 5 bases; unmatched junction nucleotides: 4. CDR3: CASSLRQGETQYF. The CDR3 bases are TGTGCCAGCAGCCTAAGACAGGGGGAGACCCAGTACTTC.

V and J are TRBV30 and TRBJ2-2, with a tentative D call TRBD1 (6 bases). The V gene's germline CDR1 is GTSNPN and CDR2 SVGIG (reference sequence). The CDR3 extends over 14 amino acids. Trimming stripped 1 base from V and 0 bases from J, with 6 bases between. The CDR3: CAWSGGPNTGELFF. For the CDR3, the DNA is TGTGCCTGGAGTGGGGGGCCGAACACCGGGGAGCTGTTTTTT.

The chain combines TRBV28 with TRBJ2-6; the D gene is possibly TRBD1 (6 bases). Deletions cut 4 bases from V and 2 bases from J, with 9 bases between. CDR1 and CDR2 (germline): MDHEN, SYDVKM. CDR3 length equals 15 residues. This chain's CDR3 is CASSSRTAGANVLTF. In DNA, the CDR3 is TGTGCCAGCAGTTCCCGGACAGCTGGGGCCAACGTCCTGACTTTC.

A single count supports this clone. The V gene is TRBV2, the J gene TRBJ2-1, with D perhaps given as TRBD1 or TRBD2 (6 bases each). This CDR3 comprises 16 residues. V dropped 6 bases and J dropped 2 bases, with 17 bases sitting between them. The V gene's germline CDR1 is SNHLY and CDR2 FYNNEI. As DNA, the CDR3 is TGTGCCAGCAGACCCTACCGGGGGCTGGCCTACAATGAGCAGTTCTTC. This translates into CASRPYRGLAYNEQFF.

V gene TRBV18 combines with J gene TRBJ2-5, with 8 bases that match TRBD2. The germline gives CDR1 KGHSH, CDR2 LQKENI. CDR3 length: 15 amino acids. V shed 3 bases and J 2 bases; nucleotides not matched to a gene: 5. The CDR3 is CASSPFQREQETQYF. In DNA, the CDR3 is TGTGCCAGCTCACCGTTCCAGCGGGAGCAAGAGACCCAGTACTTC.